Each of the 5 T cell receptor beta chains below was sequenced from the same sample in a study of blood T cell repertoires in COVID-19. Clones were sequenced by immunoSEQ multiplex PCR, and TCRdb holds only the in-frame ones, with some missing. The sample includes approximately 220,000 clones, more than 80% seen only once; the top ten take more than 9%. Sequencing was carried out using peripheral blood. The source is a woman older than 75 with acute or convalescent COVID-19.

As for this clone: A much larger clone sits a single nucleotide away, making a read error possible. The J gene is TRBJ2-1, the V gene TRBV28; 9 bases are a match to TRBD2. Germline values: CDR1 MDHEN, CDR2 SYDVKM. CDR3 length equals 19 residues. CDR3 protein: CASCLRGLGAGGPPGEQFF. CDR3 coding DNA: TGTGCCAGCTGTTTACGGGGCCTAGGGGCGGGAGGGCCCCCCGGTGAGCAGTTCTTC.

The rearrangement uses TRBV6-6 and TRBJ2-7, with 7 bases that match TRBD1. Losses at the gene ends were 7 bases for V and 3 bases for J; bases not matched to a gene: 9. The CDR3 is 14 residues long. Looked up from germline, CDR1 is MNHNY and CDR2 is SVGAGI (reference sequence). In DNA form, the CDR3 reads TGTGCCAGCACCTTGGACAGGACAGTCTACGAGCAGTACTTC. Its protein is CASTLDRTVYEQYF.

The chain links TRBV10-3 to TRBJ2-2; D is possibly TRBD2 (7 bases). With 6 bases removed from V and 3 bases from J, the gap between germline ends came to 11 bases. Germline V CDR1 and CDR2: ENHRY, SYGVKD. The CDR3 spans 14 residues. CDR3: CAISQGRDTGELFF. CDR3 nucleotide sequence: TGTGCCATCAGCCAGGGGAGGGACACCGGGGAGCTGTTTTTT.

This sequence joins TRBV5-4 and TRBJ2-1; 8 bases line up with TRBD2. J gave up 10 bases and V 0 bases, and 3 bases lay outside the gene matches. CDR3 length: 13 amino acids. Germline CDR1 SGHNT, CDR2 YYREEE (reference sequence). Here the CDR3 reads CASSLGRGGEQFF. The CDR3, as DNA: TGTGCCAGCAGCTTGGGCCGCGGGGGGGAGCAGTTCTTC.

V is TRBV4-1 and J is TRBJ1-4; TRBD1 matches 7 bases. The CDR3 is 17 residues long. In germline, CDR1 is MGHRA, CDR2 YSYEKL. V dropped 1 base and J dropped 3; count of bases not matched to a gene: 8. The CDR3 here is CASSQVGMDRSNEKLFF. The CDR3 DNA follows: TGCGCCAGCAGCCAAGTGGGAATGGACAGGTCTAATGAAAAACTGTTTTTT.